Listed below are T cell receptor beta chains from one sample, sequenced in a study of memory CD4+ T cells and cytomegalovirus serostatus. Only in-frame clones appear in the TCRdb table, and some are missing; sequencing was by immunoSEQ multiplex PCR. The table records approximately 61,000 clones, around 83% of them present only once. Sequencing was done on a sample of memory CD4+ T cells from blood. All receptors come from an adult in good health and CMV-seronegative. The CDR3 runs from the conserved cysteine through the conserved F or W. A D gene is named only where the DNA matches it firmly. Rows may omit the clone size; those that give it use once, few, many or a size class.

J,V,size,D,DNA,CDR3
TRBJ2-6,TRBV10-1,-,TRBD1,TGCGCCAGCAGTGACGGACAGGGATCTTCCTCTGGGGCCAACGTCCTGACTTTC,CASSDGQGSSSGANVLTF
TRBJ1-6,TRBV30,-,TRBD1,TGTGCCTGGAGTGTTTCGAGGACAGGGACTCGTTCACCCCTCCACTTT,CAWSVSRTGTRSPLHF
TRBJ1-1,TRBV10-1,-,TRBD1,TGCGCCAGCAGACCGACAGGGAAGAACACTGAAGCTTTCTTT,CASRPTGKNTEAFF
TRBJ1-1,TRBV6-6,once,-,TGTGCCAGTTATCGAGAAGAGAACACTGAAGCTTTCTTT,CASYREENTEAFF
TRBJ1-1,TRBV12-2,once,-,TGTGCAAGTCGCTTAACCGGGCAGCTGATGAACACTGAAGCTTTCTTT,CASRLTGQLMNTEAFF
TRBJ1-1,TRBV10-3,-,TRBD1,TGTGCCACCCGGACAGGCCGGACTGAAGCTTTCTTT,CATRTGRTEAFF
TRBJ1-2,TRBV19,once,-,TGTGCCACGAAAAGCCAGGGCGAGGTTGGCTACACCTTC,CATKSQGEVGYTF
TRBJ1-5,TRBV4-1,-,TRBD1,TGCGCCAGCAGCCAACTTTTTGGACAGGGTACTAGGCCCCAGCATTTT,CASSQLFGQGTRPQHF
TRBJ2-7,TRBV10-2,-,-,TGCGCCAGCAGTGAGTCCGTGGGGGCCCACTACGAGCAGTACTTC,CASSESVGAHYEQYF
TRBJ2-3,TRBV11-2,-,TRBD2,TGTGCCAGCAGCTTTACTAGCGGGGGGCCCGATACGCAGTATTTT,CASSFTSGGPDTQYF
TRBJ2-5,TRBV4-2,-,-,TGTGCCAGCAGCCAAGTCGTTGAGGTGGGGGCCCAAGAGACCCAGTACTTC,CASSQVVEVGAQETQYF
TRBJ2-7,TRBV5-4,-,TRBD2,TGTGCCAGCAGCACCCCTACCGGGACTAGTACCTACGAGCAGTACTTC,CASSTPTGTSTYEQYF
TRBJ1-1,TRBV5-1,-,-,TGCGCCAGCAGCTCCCAAGGGAGGCTGAGCACTGAAGCTTTCTTT,CASSSQGRLSTEAFF
TRBJ1-2,TRBV7-3,-,-,TGTGCCAGCAGCTTAAACGGACAAAACTATGGCTACACCTTC,CASSLNGQNYGYTF
TRBJ1-1,TRBV7-9,-,-,TGTGCCAGCAGCCCGGGCGGGGGGCGCGTAAGAACTGAAGCTTTCTTT,CASSPGGGRVRTEAFF
TRBJ2-3,TRBV19,few,-,TGTGCCAGTAGTATGATCGGGGTTGGGGACACAGATACGCAGTATTTT,CASSMIGVGDTDTQYF
TRBJ2-2,TRBV25-1,-,TRBD1,TGTGCCAGCAGTGAGCGCCGGACAGGGGCGAACACCGGGGAGCTGTTTTTT,CASSERRTGANTGELFF
TRBJ1-1,TRBV10-1,-,-,TGCGCAATCGGGGGCCTGACTGAAGCTTTCTTT,CAIGGLTEAFF
TRBJ1-2,TRBV6-5,-,-,TGTGCCAGCAGTTACGGCACGGGGGCTGGTGGCTACACCTTC,CASSYGTGAGGYTF
TRBJ1-2,TRBV30,-,TRBD1,TGTGCCTGGAGTACCTGGGGACAGGGTAACTATGGCTACACCTTC,CAWSTWGQGNYGYTF
TRBJ2-1,TRBV5-1,-,TRBD2,TGCGCCAGCAGGAGGACTAGCGGGGGACTTCCGAGCTCCTACAATGAGCAGTTCTTC,CASRRTSGGLPSSYNEQFF
TRBJ2-3,TRBV5-1,-,-,TGCGCCAGCAGCTGGACTAGCACAGATACGCAGTATTTT,CASSWTSTDTQYF
TRBJ1-2,TRBV4-1,-,-,TGCGCCAGCAGCCAAGTCAGCTATGGCTACACCTTC,CASSQVSYGYTF
TRBJ1-5,TRBV28,-,-,TGTGCCAGCGGTACGGGACACCGAAATCAGCCCCAGCATTTT,CASGTGHRNQPQHF
TRBJ1-5,TRBV19,-,-,TGTGCCAGTAGTGGACAGTACAATCAGCCCCAGCATTTT,CASSGQYNQPQHF
TRBJ1-1,TRBV11-2,once,-,TGTGCCAGCAGCTTAAAGGGTTCAGCCTGGGGTTGGGTCACTGAAGCTTTCTTT,CASSLKGSAWGWVTEAFF
TRBJ2-1,TRBV15,-,TRBD2,TGTGCCACCAGCCTCTATCGCGGGGGCAATGAGCAGTTCTTC,CATSLYRGGNEQFF
TRBJ1-1,TRBV7-9,-,TRBD1,TGTGCCAGCAGCTTAGCGGGCCCGACAGGGTTGAACACTGAAGCTTTCTTT,CASSLAGPTGLNTEAFF
TRBJ2-7,TRBV7-2,-,-,TGTGCCAGCAGCTTAGAGTCCGAGCAGTACTTC,CASSLESEQYF
TRBJ2-2,TRBV4-1,-,-,TGCGCCAGCAGCCAAGGGCAGGGTGCGAACACCGGGGAGCTGTTTTTT,CASSQGQGANTGELFF
TRBJ2-6,TRBV18,medium-sized,-,TGTGCCAGCTCAGGACTCTCTGGGGCCAACGTCCTGACTTTC,CASSGLSGANVLTF
TRBJ2-7,TRBV19,-,-,TGTGCCAGTGGAAAGGCAGGGGTCCACGAGCAGTACTTC,CASGKAGVHEQYF
TRBJ2-1,TRBV5-4,-,-,TGTGCCAGCAGAACGAGTGGGACTTTCTCCTACAATGAGCAGTTCTTC,CASRTSGTFSYNEQFF
TRBJ2-2,TRBV7-2,-,-,TGTGCCAGCAGCCCGGGGCAGGGGCCGACCGGGGAGCTGTTTTTT,CASSPGQGPTGELFF
TRBJ2-7,TRBV5-1,-,-,TGCGCCAGCAGCGTTCAGTACGGCGAGCAGTACTTC,CASSVQYGEQYF
TRBJ2-3,TRBV30,-,TRBD2,TGTGCCTGGACCCTAGCGGGCTCACTGGATACGCAGTATTTT,CAWTLAGSLDTQYF
TRBJ1-2,TRBV7-9,-,-,TGTGCCAGCAGCTTAGGGCAGGGATTCTATGGCTACACCTTC,CASSLGQGFYGYTF
TRBJ2-6,TRBV30,-,-,TGTGCCTGGGGGGGAGATGGGTCTGGGGCCAACGTCCTGACTTTC,CAWGGDGSGANVLTF
TRBJ1-2,TRBV6-1,-,-,TGTGCCACACAGACATCGAACTATGGCTACACCTTC,CATQTSNYGYTF
TRBJ1-1,TRBV30,-,-,TGTGCCGGTGGCGGAAACACTGAAGCTTTCTTT,CAGGGNTEAFF
TRBJ1-1,TRBV15,few,-,TGTGCCACCAGCAGACTTCAGGGCAAGAACACTGAAGCTTTCTTT,CATSRLQGKNTEAFF
TRBJ1-1,TRBV15,-,TRBD1,TGTGCCACCAGCCGGGGACAGGGAGAGGGGGATAGGAACACTGAAGCTTTCTTT,CATSRGQGEGDRNTEAFF
TRBJ2-5,TRBV5-6,-,-,TGTGCCAGCAGCTCCTCTAGCGCAAGTCAGACCCAGTACTTC,CASSSSSASQTQYF
TRBJ2-6,TRBV11-2,once,-,TGTGCCAGCTTTCCCCTCTCTGGGGCCAACGTCCTGACTTTC,CASFPLSGANVLTF
TRBJ2-7,TRBV21-1,-,-,TGTGCCAGTCCAGTTAGGGGACACTCGACCTACGAGCAGTACTTC,CASPVRGHSTYEQYF
TRBJ2-5,TRBV11-2,-,-,TGTGCCAGCAGCCCCAACACCCTACAAGAGACCCAGTACTTC,CASSPNTLQETQYF
TRBJ2-2,TRBV18,-,-,TGTGCCAGCTCACCGAATGTCCAGGGAAAAAACGGGGAGCTGTTTTTT,CASSPNVQGKNGELFF